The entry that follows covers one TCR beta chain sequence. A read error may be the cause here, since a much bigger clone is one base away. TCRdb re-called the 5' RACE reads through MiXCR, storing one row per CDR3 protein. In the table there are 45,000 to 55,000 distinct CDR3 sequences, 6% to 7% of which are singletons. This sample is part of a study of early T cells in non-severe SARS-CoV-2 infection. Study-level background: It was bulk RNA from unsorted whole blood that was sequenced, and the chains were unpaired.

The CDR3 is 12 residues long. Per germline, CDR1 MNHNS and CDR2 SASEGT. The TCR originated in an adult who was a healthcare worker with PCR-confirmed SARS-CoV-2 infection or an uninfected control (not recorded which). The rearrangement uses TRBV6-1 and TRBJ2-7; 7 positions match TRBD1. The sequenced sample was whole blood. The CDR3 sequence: CVSSQGAYEQYF. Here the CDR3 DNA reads TGTGTCAGCAGTCAGGGGGCCTACGAGCAGTACTTC.